This TCR beta chain is drawn from a study of T cells expressing NK-cell markers. TCRdb re-analyzed the 5' RACE reads; it lists each CDR3 protein once, without DNA. Here the sample table reports 200,000 to 300,000 distinct CDR3 sequences. This CDR3 has 15 amino acids. Germline CDR1 and CDR2: MNHEY and SMNVEV (reference sequence). Input material: blood T cells: a sorted CD56 or NKG2C T cell subset, CD4+ or CD8+ T cells, or bulk PBMC T cells (not recorded which). The clonotype originates from a woman between 18 and 70 years old in good health. V is TRBV27 and J is TRBJ2-7; the TRBD1 assignment by TCRdb is unverifiable without DNA. This CDR3 is CASGSGRVPSREQYF.